These 20 T cell receptor beta chains came from one sample sequenced in a study of blood T cells in healthy people across ages. A second PCR, run for about 6 to 11 cycles, used a sample-barcoded 5' primer plus a J-beta primer mix. TCRdb fed the 5' RACE reads into MiXCR, producing one record per CDR3 protein. The repertoire includes approximately 780,000 distinct CDR3 sequences, roughly 24% of them detected once, and 3% sits in the top ten. These data also featured in a second study, about T cells of mothers and their children.

Sequencing was performed on blood. The receptors come from a boy aged 5-17 years in good health.

The chain joins TRBV12-3 or TRBV12-4 to TRBJ1-5, with D tentatively TRBD1 (6 bases). CDR3 length: 14 residues. Trimming pared 8 bases from V and 6 bases from J, leaving 17 bases between. In nucleotides, the CDR3 is TGTGCCAGCGCCCTAGGGGGGGTTGGTCAGCCCCAGCATTTT. Translated: CASALGGVGQPQHF.

This clonotype was observed a few times. CDR3 residues: CASSKRTRGYGYTF. The CDR3 DNA reads as TGTGCCAGCAGCAAAAGGACGCGAGGGTATGGCTACACCTTC. The V gene is TRBV27, the J gene TRBJ1-2, with D unresolved. V shed 6 bases and J shed 5 bases, with 16 bases lying between them. This CDR3 is built from 14 residues. In germline, CDR1 is MNHEY, CDR2 SMNVEV (reference sequence).

This clonotype has only a few counts. The gene calls are TRBV29-1 and TRBJ2-5; 7 nucleotides line up with TRBD1. Germline loops: CDR1 SQVTM, CDR2 ANQGSEA. V dropped 1 base and J dropped 1; count of bases not matched to a gene: 6. CDR3 length: 15 residues. CDR3 sequence: CSVEGGQRVQETQYF. CDR3 DNA sequence: TGCAGCGTTGAAGGGGGACAGAGGGTCCAAGAGACCCAGTACTTC.

This clonotype was seen a handful of times. The chain recombines TRBV10-1 with TRBJ1-1; 7 bases are shared with TRBD1. With 5 bases clipped from V and 3 bases from J, the junction kept 9 bases outside the gene matches. CDR1 is WNHNN, CDR2 SYGVQD, per germline (reference sequence). The CDR3 extends over 15 amino acids. CDR3: CASSLLDRIHTEAFF. DNA of the CDR3: TGCGCCAGCAGTCTGCTGGACAGGATTCACACTGAAGCTTTCTTT.

This clonotype turned up a few times. The chain uses TRBV30 and TRBJ2-6, with D unclear. Germline CDR1 and CDR2: GTSNPN and SVGIG (reference sequence). The CDR3 extends over 14 amino acids. V dropped 3 bases and J dropped 0 bases, with 6 bases sitting between them. This CDR3 reads CAWRDLSGANVLTF. For the CDR3, the DNA is TGTGCCTGGAGGGATCTCTCTGGGGCCAACGTCCTGACTTTC. Filled out from reference TRBV30 and TRBJ2-6, the complete variable domain reads SQTIHQWPATLVQPVGSPLSLECTVEGTSNPNLYWYRQAAGRGLQLLFYSVGIGQISSEVPQNLSASRPQDRQFILSSKKLLLSDSGFYLCAWRDLSGANVLTFGAGSRLTVL.

This clonotype has more than one count but fewer than ten. This may arise from a read error, as a much more abundant clone is one base away. The gene calls are TRBV5-5 and TRBJ2-7, with 7 bases matching TRBD1. Germline loops: CDR1 SGHKS, CDR2 YYEKEE (reference sequence). CDR3 length: 14 amino acids. Written as DNA, the CDR3 is TGTGCCAGCAGCATCCGGGACAGCTCCAACGAGCAGTACTTC. Translating it yields CASSIRDSSNEQYF.

The V call is TRBV7-9, the J call TRBJ2-1; a weak D match, TRBD1 (6 bases). The V gene lost 1 base and the J gene lost 1 base, with 20 bases spanning the gap. Germline lookup yields CDR1 SEHNR and CDR2 FQNEAQ (reference sequence). The CDR3 spans 19 residues. CDR3 amino acids: CASSLVWWGGGPSYNEQFF. CDR3 nucleotide sequence: TGTGCCAGCAGCTTAGTTTGGTGGGGTGGGGGCCCTTCCTACAATGAGCAGTTCTTC.

In DNA form, the CDR3 reads TGCAGTGCTGGATACCATCGAGCGGGCCCGGGATCCTACGAGCAGTACTTC. Translation gives CSAGYHRAGPGSYEQYF. The chain recombines TRBV20-1 with TRBJ2-7; maybe TRBD2 (6 bases). Germline V gene sequence: CDR1 DFQATT, CDR2 SNEGSKA (reference sequence). There are 17 residues in the CDR3. Between the trimmed V and J ends, which lost 5 bases and 1 base, there was a span of 24 bases.

In DNA, the CDR3 is TGCAGTGCTCGGCGTGGGGATGAGCAGTTCTTC. As protein: CSARRGDEQFF. The J gene is TRBJ2-5, the V gene TRBV20-1, with D hard to call. The J call may be in error: the DNA end matches TRBJ2-1 better. The length of the CDR3 is 11 residues. Germline loops: CDR1 DFQATT, CDR2 SNEGSKA (reference sequence).

This clonotype has only a few counts. The J gene is TRBJ2-5, the V gene TRBV15, with D possibly matching TRBD1 (6 bases). The J call may be incorrect, as the DNA end agrees better with TRBJ2-1. Germline values: CDR1 LNHNV, CDR2 YYDKDF (reference sequence). The CDR3 is made up of 12 amino acids. CDR3 DNA sequence: TGTGCCACCAGCCGAGGACAGAATGAGCAGTTCTTC. Its protein is CATSRGQNEQFF.

V usage is TRBV20-1 and J usage is TRBJ2-5; 15 positions match TRBD2. CDR1 is DFQATT and CDR2 is SNEGSKA in the germline V gene (reference sequence). The junction had 7 bases not matched to a gene; V was cut back by 6 bases and J by 11 bases. This CDR3 region has 13 residues. As DNA, the CDR3 is TGCAGTGCGCGGACTAGCGGGGGGGGTGAGCAGTACTTC. Translation gives CSARTSGGGEQYF.

For the CDR3, the DNA is TGCGCCAGCAGCTTGTCCGGCAGGCAACCCCAAGAGACCCAGTACTTC. Protein product: CASSLSGRQPQETQYF. The chain links TRBV5-1 to TRBJ2-5; D is undetermined. The ends were cut back, 1 base at V and 1 base at J, with 14 bases in the middle. The length of the CDR3 is 16 residues. CDR1 is SGHRS, CDR2 YFSETQ, per germline.

This rearrangement joins TRBV10-3 to TRBJ2-7; 13 bases match TRBD2. CDR3 length: 15 amino acids. The trim removed 2 bases at V and 7 bases at J, leaving 5 bases unmatched. CDR1 and CDR2 from the germline V gene are ENHRY and SYGVKD. The CDR3 sequence is CAISETLGLAGEQYF. DNA for the CDR3: TGTGCCATCAGTGAGACCCTGGGACTAGCGGGGGAGCAGTACTTC.

The CDR3 bases are TGCGCCAGCAGCTGGGACAGGACCGCCTACGAGCAGTACTTC. This codes for CASSWDRTAYEQYF. V usage is TRBV5-1 and J usage is TRBJ2-7, with 8 bases lining up with TRBD1. Per the germline V gene, CDR1 is SGHRS and CDR2 is YFSETQ. J lost 2 bases, V lost 3 bases, and 4 bases had no gene match. The CDR3 spans 14 residues.

This clonotype has just a few counts. The chain has TRBV7-6 and TRBJ1-6; tentative D call: TRBD1 (5 bases). Germline CDR1 SGHVS, CDR2 FNYEAQ. The CDR3 is made up of 14 amino acids. Deletions cut 5 bases from V and 3 bases from J, with 8 bases between. The CDR3 DNA sequence: TGTGCCAGCAGCCCCAGGGTCTATAATTCACCCCTCCACTTT. The encoded protein is CASSPRVYNSPLHF.

This chain joins TRBV7-2 and TRBJ2-1; 9 positions agree with TRBD2. The CDR3 runs 14 residues. V was clipped by 4 bases and J by 6 bases; unmatched bases: 4. Germline V lookup: CDR1 SGHTA, CDR2 FQGNSA. CDR3 coding DNA: TGTGCCAGCAGCTCCGGGACTAGCTTCAATGAGCAGTTCTTC. Its protein is CASSSGTSFNEQFF.

The chain has TRBV20-1 and TRBJ1-2; 8 bases agree with TRBD1. Germline CDR1 is DFQATT and CDR2 is SNEGSKA (reference sequence). V was pared by 3 bases and J by 4 bases, with 7 bases of the junction left unmatched. The CDR3 consists of 14 residues. The CDR3 DNA is TGCAGTGCTAGTGGGCAGGGGGCCCCCTATGGCTACACCTTC. This sequence encodes CSASGQGAPYGYTF.

The sample holds many counts of this clonotype. This chain links TRBV11-1 with TRBJ2-1, with 8 bases identical to TRBD2. The DNA end is more similar to TRBJ2-5, so the J call may be wrong. CDR3 length equals 13 residues. Looked up from germline, CDR1 is SGHAT and CDR2 is FQDESV (reference sequence). The CDR3 region is CASSPIGGGTQYF. The CDR3 DNA reads as TGTGCCAGCAGCCCCATCGGGGGGGGGACCCAGTACTTC.

This sequence joins TRBV7-9 and TRBJ2-7; TRBD2 is a possible D gene (5 bases). Germline loops: CDR1 SEHNR, CDR2 FQNEAQ (reference sequence). This CDR3 is 15 amino acids long. The V and J ends lost 5 bases and 5 bases respectively, with 19 bases between them. In nucleotides, the CDR3 is TGTGCCAGCAGCCCTAAAGGTACTGGGAGTCACGAGCAGTACTTC. It yields the protein CASSPKGTGSHEQYF.

This clonotype came up a few times. The chain joins TRBV27 to TRBJ2-5; possibly TRBD2 for D (6 bases). V was cut by 5 bases and J by 2 bases, with 9 bases left in between. The CDR3 totals 13 residues. The germline gives CDR1 MNHEY, CDR2 SMNVEV (reference sequence). The CDR3 is CASSRLGQETQYF. The DNA for the CDR3 is TGTGCCAGCAGTAGACTAGGTCAAGAGACCCAGTACTTC.